A selection of T cell receptor beta chains follows, all from one sample in a study of cytotoxic CD8 clonotypes in ibrutinib-treated CLL. Repertoires were generated with immunoSEQ multiplex PCR, while TCRdb's copy carries only in-frame clones and drops some. The data contain some 50,000 clones, roughly three fifths of them singletons. The sequenced sample was PBMCs, obtained after 24 months of ibrutinib treatment. The origin of the receptors is a human donor with chronic lymphocytic leukemia. The CDR3 runs from the conserved cysteine through the conserved F or W. A D gene is named only where the DNA matches it firmly. Expanded clones are given a class, and other clones once, few, many or no size at all.

V gene	J gene	D gene	clone size	CDR3 protein	CDR3 DNA
TRBV7-8	TRBJ2-7	TRBD2	-	CASSRGGSYEQYF	TGTGCCAGCTCAAGGGGCGGGAGCTACGAGCAGTACTTC
TRBV10-3	TRBJ2-2	TRBD2	-	CAISDTPGLGGTGELFF	TGTGCCATCAGTGACACCCCGGGACTAGGGGGCACCGGGGAGCTGTTTTTT
TRBV7-9	TRBJ1-1	-	-	CASSTRTARGTEAFF	TGTGCCAGCAGCACACGGACAGCCCGTGGCACTGAAGCTTTCTTT
TRBV9	TRBJ2-2	-	-	CASSVATGELFF	TGTGCCAGCAGCGTAGCCACCGGGGAGCTGTTTTTT
TRBV5-1	TRBJ1-5	TRBD1	-	CASSLVGQGESAQHF	TGCGCCAGCAGCTTGGTAGGGCAGGGGGAGTCGGCCCAGCATTTT
TRBV2	TRBJ2-3	TRBD2	-	CASSGPRGTSGGSTDTQYF	TGTGCCAGCAGTGGACCCCGCGGGACTAGCGGGGGAAGCACAGATACGCAGTATTTT
TRBV27	TRBJ2-7	TRBD1	-	CASSFPGTVQWEQYF	TGTGCCAGCAGTTTCCCCGGGACAGTACAATGGGAGCAGTACTTC
TRBV18	TRBJ2-3	TRBD2	-	CASSFGLAGGTDTQYF	TGTGCCAGCTCATTTGGACTAGCGGGGGGGACAGATACGCAGTATTTT
TRBV5-6	TRBJ2-6	-	-	CASSLRGAVLTF	TGTGCCAGCAGCTTAAGAGGAGCCGTCCTGACTTTC
TRBV5-1	TRBJ2-3	-	-	CASSVGGSTDTQYF	TGCGCCAGCAGCGTCGGGGGTAGCACAGATACGCAGTATTTT
TRBV6-1	TRBJ1-4	TRBD1	many	CATNTGELAEKLFF	TGTGCCACCAATACAGGGGAGTTGGCTGAAAAACTGTTTTTT
TRBV7-9	TRBJ2-7	-	-	CASSLGDGYEQYF	TGTGCCAGCAGCTTGGGGGATGGGTACGAGCAGTACTTC
TRBV10-3	TRBJ2-7	-	-	CAIRNSYEQYF	TGTGCCATCAGGAACTCCTACGAGCAGTACTTC
TRBV2	TRBJ2-1	-	-	CASSPDRLSGNEQFF	TGTGCCAGCAGCCCCGACAGGTTATCGGGCAATGAGCAGTTCTTC
TRBV10-1	TRBJ2-7	-	-	CASSESSSNHEQYF	TGCGCCAGCAGTGAGTCTTCTTCCAACCACGAGCAGTACTTC
TRBV6-1	TRBJ1-6	-	-	CASSEGWGNSPLHF	TGTGCCAGCAGTGAAGGTTGGGGTAATTCACCCCTCCACTTT
TRBV2	TRBJ1-4	TRBD1	-	CASRLDRNEKLFF	TGTGCCAGCCGTTTGGACAGGAATGAAAAACTGTTTTTT
TRBV6-6	TRBJ2-7	TRBD1	-	CASTPGQGPYEQYF	TGTGCCAGCACCCCGGGACAGGGGCCCTACGAGCAGTACTTC
TRBV27	TRBJ2-7	-	-	CASSSAPPAYEQYF	TGTGCCAGCAGTTCCGCTCCTCCTGCGTACGAGCAGTACTTC
TRBV7-8	TRBJ2-5	TRBD2	-	CASSSLAGGRETQYF	TGTGCCAGCAGCTCGCTAGCGGGGGGGCGGGAGACCCAGTACTTC
TRBV18	TRBJ2-2	-	-	CASSPANTGELFF	TGTGCCAGCTCACCAGCGAACACCGGGGAGCTGTTTTTT
TRBV19	TRBJ1-4	-	few	CASSPNSGTRAKLFF	TGTGCCAGTAGTCCGAACTCCGGGACAAGGGCGAAACTGTTTTTT
TRBV5-6	TRBJ2-7	TRBD2	-	CASTVGGPTYEQYF	TGTGCCAGCACTGTGGGAGGGCCCACCTACGAGCAGTACTTC
TRBV6-1	TRBJ1-2	-	once	CASTAGAVGYGYTF	TGTGCCAGCACGGCAGGGGCCGTCGGCTATGGCTACACCTTC
TRBV5-4	TRBJ2-7	-	-	CASSLDRGWEQYF	TGTGCCAGCAGCTTGGACCGGGGTTGGGAGCAGTACTTC
TRBV2	TRBJ1-5	-	-	CASSPGRGYQPQHF	TGTGCCAGCAGTCCCGGTAGGGGGTATCAGCCCCAGCATTTT
TRBV27	TRBJ2-7	TRBD1	-	CASSLSTGGGGTYEQYF	TGTGCCAGCAGTTTATCGACAGGGGGAGGGGGGACCTACGAGCAGTACTTC
TRBV10-2	TRBJ2-2	-	few	CASREGQYTGELFF	TGCGCCAGCAGGGAGGGACAATATACCGGGGAGCTGTTTTTT
TRBV5-1	TRBJ2-7	TRBD2	-	CASSLRFGLGLDYEQYF	TGCGCCAGCAGCTTACGATTTGGGTTGGGACTAGACTACGAGCAGTACTTC